This record concerns one T cell receptor (beta chain) sequence. Its target antigen remains unknown. Base qualities are not at hand, and no much larger clone is one base apart. Healthy HIV-negative adults with no recently reported acute infections or vaccinations were included as donors. All donors were Caucasian adults living in Nashville, Tennessee, USA. CD4+ T cells were enriched by magnetic negative selection; naive cells were then positively selected on CD45RA, and the negative fraction formed the memory subset. Blood was obtained by leukapheresis, after which PBMCs were separated by Ficoll-Histopaque density gradient centrifugation and cryopreserved in liquid nitrogen vapor phase. Purity and quantity of every magnetically sorted T cell population were checked by analytical flow cytometry. From each sorted fraction, genomic DNA was isolated and quantified by UV absorbance on a Nanodrop 2000c.

The data derive from a study of shared clonotypes between healthy human individuals (dated by TCRdb to the early 2020s). Background for the entire study: Three men and a couple of women, aged 18 to 49 years, made up the cohort. For each donor, three plates each were used for CD4 naive and CD4 memory, two plates were used for CD8 naive, and one plate was used for CD8 memory. To estimate repertoire size and how much clonotypes are shared between individuals, the study performed deep sequencing of blood TCR repertoires from about five healthy adults. Libraries were prepared and TCR repertoires were sequenced by different laboratories using diverse techniques, in order to increase sequencing depth and limit assay-specific biases. Between about 0.85 and 8.9 billion PBMCs per donor were obtained by leukapheresis. Paper-wide results and their limitations: Naive subsets generally had larger estimated clonotype richness than memory subsets did. Incomplete sequencing was indicated by rarefaction of sorted-subset datasets, despite the large sequencing depth. Pairwise subsampling led to the expectation that sequencing depth would affect the degree of clonotype sharing among donors. When several donors were compared, the shared fraction of clonotypes was roughly 5% for naive CD4, about 4% for naive CD8, about 2.4% for memory CD4, and under 0.5% for memory CD8. Sampling was restricted to blood, and TCR repertoires in tissue are likely to differ from TCR repertoires in blood. The genetic and exposure-history diversity represented was limited by the small number of donors. Higher generation probabilities were observed for clonotypes shared by all four sorted-subset donors than for non-shared clonotypes.

Using the deep immunoSEQ assay, TCR CDR3 regions were amplified from genomic DNA by multiplex PCR. Extracted genomic DNA from each cell subset was distributed evenly across all wells of several immunoSEQ 96-well plates, and each plate was treated as a replicate. For sorted subsets, 150 to 200 ng genomic DNA, equal to tens of thousands of T cell genomes, was loaded into each replicate PCR. Purified libraries were measured with a Qubit 3.0 fluorometer, size-checked on a Bioanalyzer 2100, and measured again with the KAPA Library Quantification kit. A separate single-read 150-cycle Illumina NextSeq 550 flow cell was used to sequence each immunoSEQ 96-well plate. The paper's data handling went like this. Because the immunoSEQ output held only junctional sequences and lacked quality scores, the filtering could not match the filtering applied to full-length reads. To assign V/J genes and CDR3, sequences were annotated using PyIR, a Python wrapper for IgBLAST v1.9, with IMGT germline references. Reads with weak V/J assignments (E-value above 1e-6), missing CDR3, stop codons, out-of-frame junctions, or ambiguous translated residues were removed. V3J clonotypes were defined by identical inferred V gene, J gene, and CDR3 amino acid sequence. To compute the percentage overlap between repertoires, the number of shared unique clonotypes was divided by the size of the smaller repertoire. Repertoire richness was assessed with RTK rarefaction, the Chao1 estimator, and Recon v2.1 estimates of unobserved clonotypes. Generation probabilities for all TCRbeta clonotypes obtained by the gDNA method from a handful of donors were computed using OLGA. TCRdb provides this immuneACCESS table in a form limited to in-frame rearrangements. Some clones are lacking; in checked studies, under half of them reflect an unresolved V gene, and why the rest are absent is not known. For V, J and clone size, that table is used; D and trimming come from the DNA. This sample is represented by a few million clones; around 90% of them were singletons. The ten most abundant clones make up roughly 0.13% of the sample.

The CDR3 numbers 16 residues from cysteine through phenylalanine. Of the read, only the CDR3 DNA is kept; its 48 bases are in frame from base 1. Sequences SGHAT (CDR1) and FQNNGV (CDR2) are obtained from the germline V gene. V and J are trimmed by 5 bases and 7 bases, and the gene matches miss 12 bases of the junction. The source of this sequence is a man younger than 35 in good health. The sequenced sample was naive CD4+ T cells sorted from blood. This specimen's cell subset or site label, per the study, means: CD45RA+ positively selected. The rearranged segments are TRBV11-2 and TRBJ1-5, with TRBD1 identical over 9 junction bases. The nucleotide sequence reads as follows: TGTGCCAGCAGCCCCGATGGGACAGGGATGGGGCAGCCCCAGCATTTT. It translates as CASSPDGTGMGQPQHF. Full variable domain (CDR3 extended with the reference TRBV11-2 and TRBJ1-5 proteins): EAGVAQSPRYKIIEKRQSVAFWCNPISGHATLYWYQQILGQGPKLLIQFQNNGVVDDSQLPKDRFSAERLKGVDSTLKIQPAKLEDSAVYLCASSPDGTGMGQPQHFGDGTRLSIL.